Each of the 20 T cell receptor beta chains below was sequenced from the same sample in a study of T-cell reconstitution after alpha-beta-depleted transplantation in children. Unique molecular identifiers were used to barcode this TCRbeta library. Each CDR3 protein is one row after TCRdb ran MiXCR on the PCR reads. Of 300,000 to 400,000 distinct CDR3 sequences listed, about an eighth are singletons. Sequenced material: PBMCs, taken from the stem cell graft. The receptors were gathered from a human donor who donated a stem cell graft to a child with Fanconi anemia.

This clonotype was observed a few times. This rearrangement joins TRBV4-3 to TRBJ2-3; 10 bases are a match to TRBD2. The CDR3 spans 18 residues. V dropped 0 bases and J dropped 2; count of bases not matched to a gene: 8. Germline V gene data show CDR1 as LGHNA and CDR2 as YSLEER. This chain's CDR3 is CASSQDERTSGVTDTQYF. The CDR3 DNA sequence: TGCGCCAGCAGCCAAGATGAAAGAACTAGCGGGGTCACAGATACGCAGTATTTT.

This clonotype was seen a few times. This sequence joins TRBV10-3 and TRBJ1-6, with D tentatively TRBD1 (5 bases). Germline CDR1 is ENHRY and CDR2 is SYGVKD. Trimming shortened V by 4 bases and J by 9 bases, and 10 bases separated the two germline ends. The CDR3 runs 13 residues. This CDR3 reads CAISGQTGSPLHF. CDR3 DNA: TGTGCCATCAGTGGACAGACGGGTTCACCCCTCCACTTT.

The rearrangement joins TRBV20-1 to TRBJ2-3, with D possibly TRBD2 on 5 matching bases. Germline CDR1 is DFQATT and CDR2 is SNEGSKA (reference sequence). There are 14 residues in the CDR3. V lost 0 bases to trimming and J lost 6 bases, with 13 bases between them. The CDR3 is CSAREASLGDTQYF. The CDR3 bases are TGCAGTGCTAGAGAGGCTAGCTTAGGGGATACGCAGTATTTT.

The chain is built from TRBV29-1 and TRBJ2-1, with 8 bases that match TRBD1. The CDR3 loop spans 12 amino acids. The J segment lost 11 bases and the V segment lost 3 bases, leaving 6 bases of the junction unmatched. Germline V lookup: CDR1 SQVTM, CDR2 ANQGSEA. CDR3 bases: TGCAGCGTTGACACCGACAGGGGTCAGCAGTTCTTC. Residues: CSVDTDRGQQFF.

CDR3 amino acids: CASSPVPLSSTDTQYF. The CDR3 DNA follows: TGTGCCAGCTCACCGGTTCCCTTGTCTAGCACAGATACGCAGTATTTT. The chain combines TRBV18 with TRBJ2-3; no definite D call. Germline V gives CDR1 KGHSH, CDR2 LQKENI. The CDR3 spans 16 residues. The V gene lost 3 bases and the J gene lost 0 bases, with 13 bases spanning the gap.

This clonotype was counted at least ten times. This CDR3 reads CSGTHGGITDTQYF. CDR3 bases: TGCAGTGGGACTCACGGGGGAATCACAGATACGCAGTATTTT. The chain employs TRBV20-1 and TRBJ2-3; TRBD2 is a possible D gene (6 bases). V lost 7 bases and J 2 bases, leaving 16 bases between the germline ends. Per the germline V gene, CDR1 is DFQATT and CDR2 is SNEGSKA (reference sequence). The CDR3 contains 14 residues.

The sample holds many counts of this clonotype. The V call is TRBV10-3, the J call TRBJ1-2, with D maybe TRBD1 (5 bases). The CDR3 is 15 residues long. V was shortened by 6 bases and J by 4 bases, with 18 bases between the two germline ends. CDR1 and CDR2 from the germline V gene are ENHRY and SYGVKD. CDR3 residues: CAISPSGEAVYGYTF. As DNA, the CDR3 is TGTGCCATCAGCCCCTCGGGGGAGGCGGTCTATGGCTACACCTTC.

The sample holds many counts of this clonotype. The chain is built from TRBV28 and TRBJ1-2; 10 positions agree with TRBD1. Germline CDR1 reads MDHEN; CDR2 reads SYDVKM. V was pared by 6 bases and J by 8 bases, with 9 bases of the junction left unmatched. This CDR3 is built from 14 residues. CDR3 DNA: TGTGCCAGCAGACCGGGACAGGGGACAAGAGGCTACACCTTC. Amino acids: CASRPGQGTRGYTF.

This clonotype was seen repeatedly, ten times or more. The rearrangement uses TRBV7-2 and TRBJ1-1; no clear D. V was clipped by 5 bases and J by 2 bases, with 6 bases between them. Germline V lookup: CDR1 SGHTA, CDR2 FQGNSA. The CDR3 extends over 12 amino acids. CDR3 nucleotides: TGTGCCAGCAGCAGGGCCAACACTGAAGCTTTCTTT. Amino acid sequence: CASSRANTEAFF.

The chain joins TRBV9 to TRBJ1-2, with TRBD1 identical over 7 bases. Germline CDR1 is SGDLS and CDR2 is YYNGEE. The CDR3 has 13 residues. V lost 3 bases to trimming and J lost 5 bases; unmatched junction nucleotides: 4. CDR3 nucleotide sequence: TGTGCCAGCAGCGGTCCGGGACAGTATGGCTACACCTTC. Encoded protein: CASSGPGQYGYTF.

This clonotype was seen at least ten times. The genes are TRBV7-6 and TRBJ2-1; the D is unclear. Germline lookup yields CDR1 SGHVS and CDR2 FNYEAQ. V lost 4 bases and J lost 7, with 11 bases in between. This CDR3 region has 13 residues. The CDR3 spells CASSSGLDNEQFF. The DNA for the CDR3 is TGTGCCAGCAGCTCCGGCCTGGATAATGAGCAGTTCTTC.

The gene calls are TRBV5-1 and TRBJ2-1, with 7 nucleotides matching TRBD1. The ends lost 5 bases at V and 5 bases at J; junction bases unmatched: 7. Germline lookup yields CDR1 SGHRS and CDR2 YFSETQ. This CDR3 region has 14 residues. CDR3 protein: CASRLQGSDNEQFF. The DNA for the CDR3 is TGCGCCAGCAGGCTACAGGGGTCTGACAATGAGCAGTTCTTC.

This clonotype came up many times. The chain couples TRBV29-1 to TRBJ1-1; unclear D gene. The CDR3 is 12 residues long. Germline-derived CDR1 and CDR2 are SQVTM and ANQGSEA. The V and J ends lost 6 bases and 6 bases respectively, with 14 bases between them. The CDR3 is CSVFSEWSEAFF. The DNA of the CDR3 is TGCAGCGTGTTCTCTGAGTGGTCTGAAGCTTTCTTT.

This clonotype was seen many times. V gene TRBV30 combines with J gene TRBJ2-7, with a possible D match to TRBD1 (5 bases). This CDR3 comprises 13 residues. Germline CDR1 is GTSNPN and CDR2 is SVGIG (reference sequence). Between the trimmed V and J ends, which lost 0 bases and 6 bases, there was a span of 12 bases. The CDR3 spells CAWSVSGIGEQYF. As DNA, the CDR3 is TGTGCCTGGAGTGTCTCAGGGATCGGCGAGCAGTACTTC.

By sample fraction, this clonotype is medium-sized (0.01 to 0.1%). The CDR3 nucleotides are TGTGCCAGCAGCTTAGCCCTCGGCGGCACCGGGGAGCTGTTTTTT. Amino acid sequence: CASSLALGGTGELFF. This chain uses TRBV11-2 with TRBJ2-2; D remains unclear. Between the trimmed V and J ends, which lost 1 base and 4 bases, there was a span of 10 bases. Per germline, CDR1 SGHAT and CDR2 FQNNGV. This CDR3 spans 15 amino acids.

There are many counts of this clonotype. The chain joins TRBV6-5 to TRBJ1-2, with TRBD1 as a possible D gene (5 bases). This CDR3 is 14 amino acids long. Looked up from germline, CDR1 is MNHEY and CDR2 is SVGAGI. The V end lost 4 bases, the J end lost 2 bases, and 11 bases lay between the germline ends. The CDR3 here is CASSFDRTNYGYTF. The CDR3 region has the DNA TGTGCCAGCAGTTTTGACAGAACCAACTATGGCTACACCTTC.

The CDR3 DNA follows: TGTGCCAGCAGGGACCCGTGGGTGAACACTGAAGCTTTCTTT. Its translation is CASRDPWVNTEAFF. The V call is TRBV12-3 or TRBV12-4, the J call TRBJ1-1; D is uncertain. This CDR3 has 14 residues. The ends were cut back, 6 bases at V and 0 bases at J, with 11 bases in the middle.

V is TRBV6-2 or TRBV6-3 and J is TRBJ1-1; D remains unclear. V shed 7 bases and J shed 2 bases, with 8 bases lying between them. CDR1 is MNHEY and CDR2 is SVGEGT in the germline V gene. The CDR3 is 12 amino acids. CDR3 amino acids: CASIGVNTEAFF. The CDR3 DNA reads as TGTGCCAGCATTGGGGTCAACACTGAAGCTTTCTTT.

The rearrangement uses TRBV9 and TRBJ2-7; D unclear. CDR3 size: 12 residues. Germline values: CDR1 SGDLS, CDR2 YYNGEE. With 7 bases removed from V and 3 bases from J, the gap between germline ends came to 11 bases. The CDR3 sequence: CASGKDGYEQYF. The CDR3, as DNA: TGTGCCAGCGGTAAGGATGGCTACGAGCAGTACTTC.

J is TRBJ1-5 and V is TRBV20-1; D uncertain. The V gene lost 2 bases and the J gene lost 0 bases, with 5 bases spanning the gap. The CDR3 length is 13 residues. Germline-derived CDR1 and CDR2 are DFQATT and SNEGSKA (reference sequence). Here the CDR3 DNA reads TGCAGTGCTAGAACAACTAGCAATCAGCCCCAGCATTTT. This codes for CSARTTSNQPQHF.